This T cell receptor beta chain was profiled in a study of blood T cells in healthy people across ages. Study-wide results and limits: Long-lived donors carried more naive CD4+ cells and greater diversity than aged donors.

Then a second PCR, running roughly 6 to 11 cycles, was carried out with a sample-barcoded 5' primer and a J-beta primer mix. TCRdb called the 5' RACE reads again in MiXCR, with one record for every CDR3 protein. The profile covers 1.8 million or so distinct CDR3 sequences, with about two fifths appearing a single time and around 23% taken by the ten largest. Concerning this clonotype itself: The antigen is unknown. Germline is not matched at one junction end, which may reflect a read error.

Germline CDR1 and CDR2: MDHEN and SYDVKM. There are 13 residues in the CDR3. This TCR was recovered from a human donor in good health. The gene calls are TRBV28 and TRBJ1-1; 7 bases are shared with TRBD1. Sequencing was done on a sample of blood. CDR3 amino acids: CASSMGQNAEAFF. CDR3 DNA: TGTGCCAGCAGTATGGGACAGAACGCTGAAGCTTTCTTT.